This entry features one T cell receptor (beta chain) sequence. The count of this clone is one. Its antigen is not yet known. Base qualities are not recorded, but no much larger clone differs from it by a single base. Library preparation was by the immunoSEQ multiplex PCR assay. For the original study's pipeline: A statistical classification framework was developed to diagnose cytomegalovirus status using the catalog of TCR beta chain sequences. In its TCRdb copy, this immuneACCESS table keeps in-frame sequences only and misses some clones. Where compared with another copy, unresolved V genes explain less than half of these, and the others have no known cause. That table gives V, J and clone size, and the DNA gave D and trimming. The table for this sample lists about 220,000 clones; 75% to 90% of them were counted only once. The ten largest clones represent over 13% of the sample. Donors formed part of the validation cohort, which comprised approximately 130 subjects and was distinct from the first cohort of under 750 subjects.

The data originate from a study of cytomegalovirus exposure and HLA in healthy donors (dated by TCRdb to the late 2010s). About the study as a whole: According to a later analysis, one platform produced both the 110 or so validation repertoires and the approximately 670 repertoires of the first cohort. The study was designed to test whether signatures of past pathogen exposure could be identified by cataloging public T cell receptors. A separate validation cohort of approximately 130 different subjects was used in addition to the roughly 670-subject first cohort. The study combined high-throughput TCR immunosequencing, statistical association of individual TCRs with disease status, and machine learning to predict cytomegalovirus infection status. Paper-wide results and their limitations: The classifier was reported to diagnose cytomegalovirus status with high specificity and sensitivity in both the original and validation cohorts. It was suggested by the authors that the approach could potentially be generalized to other disease states and immunological phenotypes. A later analysis lacked HLA typing for the validation cohort, so it scored co-occurrence in that cohort across all 120 or so repertoires. Subsequent analysis determined that TCRs grouped into clusters in the first cohort also showed a tendency toward co-occurrence across the 90 to 150 validation repertoires, and approximately 94% of cluster scores exceeded 0. Most TCR sequences were seen in very few donors, while some public TCRs were found in many individuals. In vitro tests confirmed that a few of the cytomegalovirus-associated TCR beta chains recognize cytomegalovirus antigens. The study listed 164 TCR beta chains as associated with cytomegalovirus.

V is clipped by 2 bases and J by 5 bases, and the sequence between their germline boundaries is 3 bases long. CDR1 and CDR2, per the germline V gene (reference sequence), are GTSNPN and SVGIG. The CDR3, cysteine through phenylalanine, is 10 amino acids long. Only the CDR3 region is kept as DNA, spanning 30 bases read in frame from base 1. The chain uses TRBV30 and TRBJ2-5; the D gene cannot be named for sure. Sequenced sample: PBMCs. The sequence came from a woman aged 30 to 39 in good health and CMV-seropositive. DNA sequence: TGTGCCTGGAGTTTCGAGACCCAGTACTTC. Translated, this is CAWSFETQYF.